This T cell receptor beta chain was documented in a study of T cells expressing NK-cell markers (dated by TCRdb to about 2020). Study-level background: TCR beta-chain repertoires were profiled in sorted CD3+CD56+NKG2C+, CD3+CD56+NKG2C- and CD3+CD56-NKG2C+ T-cell subsets from several donors. The eight sequenced donors were randomly selected healthy volunteers, three men and five women. Seven of the eight sequenced donors were HCMV-seropositive and one was HCMV-seronegative. The libraries were sequenced on Illumina HiSeq 2000/2500, MiSeq or NextSeq, producing 2 x 150 bp reads.

Including the terminal cysteine and phenylalanine, the CDR3 comprises 11 residues. The record lacks a DNA sequence. The germline V gene specifies KGHDR as CDR1 and SFDVKD as CDR2. Results and caveats for the whole study, not just this receptor: For six donors, the dominant CD3+CD56+NKG2C+ clonotypes were among the top 10 CD8+ clonotypes and accounted for 1.0-7.0% of CD8+ T cells. Those dominant clonotypes were again the most abundant among CD3+CD56-NKG2C+ cells in four donors, at roughly 25-60.1%. Whether the expanded NKG2C-expressing T cell clones were specific for HCMV antigens was left unclear.

Points on this clonotype: This clone's antigen is unknown.

Sequencing took place on an Illumina HiSeq 2000. 5'RACE template switching, by which a universal primer site and unique molecular identifiers were added, was used to make TCR beta cDNA libraries. Priming for cDNA synthesis came from the TCR beta constant segment, and two successive PCR amplification steps followed. The study's processing was this. Reads were demultiplexed and grouped by UMI with MIGEC, and clonotypes were assembled and quantified with MiTCR. To exclude erroneous sequences, only TCR cDNA sequences supported by at least two reads were retained. The tcR package was used for downstream repertoire analysis, and clonotypes were matched across fractions by CDR3 nucleotide sequence plus V segment. Antigen specificity was annotated against VDJdb with VDJmatch, allowing one amino acid substitution in CDR3. The reads were reprocessed in TCRdb, with one entry per CDR3 protein sequence and no accompanying DNA. Clone size and V and J calls follow TCRdb, not the original study. The sample has about 430,000 distinct CDR3 sequences on record. The leading ten clones occupy almost 1.5% of the sample.

A commercial ELISA kit detecting HCMV-specific IgG in serum was used to determine HCMV serostatus. Ficoll density gradient centrifugation was used to isolate peripheral blood mononuclear cells from blood. The sequence was obtained from a woman in her forties or fifties in good health. Donor details come from another sample of the same person, matched by shared clones. The rearranged chain carries TRBV24-1 and TRBJ1-2; TCRdb's D call, TRBD1, is unchecked because there is no DNA. What was sequenced was blood T cells: a sorted CD56 or NKG2C T cell subset, CD4+ or CD8+ T cells, or bulk PBMC T cells (not recorded which). The CDR3 protein sequence reads: CATGGLYGYTF.